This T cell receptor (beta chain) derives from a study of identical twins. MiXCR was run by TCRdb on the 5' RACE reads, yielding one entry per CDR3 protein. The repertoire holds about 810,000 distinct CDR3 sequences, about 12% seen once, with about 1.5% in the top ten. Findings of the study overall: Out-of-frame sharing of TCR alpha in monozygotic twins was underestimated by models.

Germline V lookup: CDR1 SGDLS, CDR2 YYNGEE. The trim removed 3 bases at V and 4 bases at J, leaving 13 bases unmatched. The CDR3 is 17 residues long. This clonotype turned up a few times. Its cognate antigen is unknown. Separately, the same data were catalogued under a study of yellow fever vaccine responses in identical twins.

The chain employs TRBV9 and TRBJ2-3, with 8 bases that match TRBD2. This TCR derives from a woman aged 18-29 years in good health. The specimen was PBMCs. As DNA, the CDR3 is TGTGCCAGCAGCGCCCACTTGGACGGGAGGGGGGCAGATACGCAGTATTTT. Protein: CASSAHLDGRGADTQYF.